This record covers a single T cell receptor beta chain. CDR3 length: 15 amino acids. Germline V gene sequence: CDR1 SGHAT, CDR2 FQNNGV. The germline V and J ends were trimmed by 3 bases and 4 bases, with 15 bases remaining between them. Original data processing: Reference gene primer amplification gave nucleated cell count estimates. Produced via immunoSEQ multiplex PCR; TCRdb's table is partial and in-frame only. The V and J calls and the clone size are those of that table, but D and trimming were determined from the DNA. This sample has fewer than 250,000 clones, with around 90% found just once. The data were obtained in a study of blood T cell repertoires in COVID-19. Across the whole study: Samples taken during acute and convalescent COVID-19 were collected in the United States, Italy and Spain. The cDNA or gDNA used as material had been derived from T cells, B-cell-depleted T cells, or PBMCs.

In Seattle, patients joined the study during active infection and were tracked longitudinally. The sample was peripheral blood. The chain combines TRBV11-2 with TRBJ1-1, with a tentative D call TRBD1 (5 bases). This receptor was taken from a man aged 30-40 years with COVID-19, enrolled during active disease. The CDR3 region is CASSLGLGGGTEAFF. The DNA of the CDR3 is TGTGCCAGCAGCTTGGGCCTGGGGGGTGGCACTGAAGCTTTCTTT.